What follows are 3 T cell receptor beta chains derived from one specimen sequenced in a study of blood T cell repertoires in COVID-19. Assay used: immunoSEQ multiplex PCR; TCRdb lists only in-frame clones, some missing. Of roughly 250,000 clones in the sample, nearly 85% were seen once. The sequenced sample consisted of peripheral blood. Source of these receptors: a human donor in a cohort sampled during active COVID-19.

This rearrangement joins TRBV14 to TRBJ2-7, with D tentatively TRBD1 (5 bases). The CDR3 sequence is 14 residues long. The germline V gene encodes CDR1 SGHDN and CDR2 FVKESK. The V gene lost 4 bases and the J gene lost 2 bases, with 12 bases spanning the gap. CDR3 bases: TGTGCCAGCAGCCCCCTGGACAAGACCTACGAGCAGTACTTC. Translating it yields CASSPLDKTYEQYF.

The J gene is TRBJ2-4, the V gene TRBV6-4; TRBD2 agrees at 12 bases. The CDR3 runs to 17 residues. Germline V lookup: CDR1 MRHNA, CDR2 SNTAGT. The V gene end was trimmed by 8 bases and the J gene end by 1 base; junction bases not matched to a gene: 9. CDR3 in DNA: TGTGCCAGCGGGACTAGCGGGCGTGATAGGGCCAAAAACATTCAGTACTTC. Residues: CASGTSGRDRAKNIQYF.

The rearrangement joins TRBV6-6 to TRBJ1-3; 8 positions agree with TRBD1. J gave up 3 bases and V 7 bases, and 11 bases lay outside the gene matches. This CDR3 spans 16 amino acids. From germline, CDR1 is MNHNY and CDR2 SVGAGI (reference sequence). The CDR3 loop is CASNRGAVGYGNTIYF. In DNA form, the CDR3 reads TGTGCCAGCAACAGGGGGGCGGTCGGCTATGGAAACACCATATATTTT.